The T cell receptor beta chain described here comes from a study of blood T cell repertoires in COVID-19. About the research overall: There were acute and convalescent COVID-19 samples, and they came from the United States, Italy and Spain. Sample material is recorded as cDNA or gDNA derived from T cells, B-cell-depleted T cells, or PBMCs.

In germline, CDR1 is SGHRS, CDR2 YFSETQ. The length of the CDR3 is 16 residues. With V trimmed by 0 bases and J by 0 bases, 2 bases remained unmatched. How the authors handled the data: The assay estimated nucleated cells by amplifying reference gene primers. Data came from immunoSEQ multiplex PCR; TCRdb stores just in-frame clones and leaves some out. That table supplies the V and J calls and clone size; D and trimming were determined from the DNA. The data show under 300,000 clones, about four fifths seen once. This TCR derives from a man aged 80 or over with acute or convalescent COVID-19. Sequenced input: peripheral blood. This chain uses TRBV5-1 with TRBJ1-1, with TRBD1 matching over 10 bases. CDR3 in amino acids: CASSLGQGAMNTEAFF. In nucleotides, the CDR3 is TGCGCCAGCAGCTTGGGACAGGGGGCGATGAACACTGAAGCTTTCTTT. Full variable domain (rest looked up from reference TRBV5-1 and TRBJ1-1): KAGVTQTPRYLIKTRGQQVTLSCSPISGHRSVSWYQQTPGQGLQFLFEYFSETQRNKGNFPGRFSGRQFSNSRSEMNVSTLELGDSALYLCASSLGQGAMNTEAFFGQGTRLTVV.